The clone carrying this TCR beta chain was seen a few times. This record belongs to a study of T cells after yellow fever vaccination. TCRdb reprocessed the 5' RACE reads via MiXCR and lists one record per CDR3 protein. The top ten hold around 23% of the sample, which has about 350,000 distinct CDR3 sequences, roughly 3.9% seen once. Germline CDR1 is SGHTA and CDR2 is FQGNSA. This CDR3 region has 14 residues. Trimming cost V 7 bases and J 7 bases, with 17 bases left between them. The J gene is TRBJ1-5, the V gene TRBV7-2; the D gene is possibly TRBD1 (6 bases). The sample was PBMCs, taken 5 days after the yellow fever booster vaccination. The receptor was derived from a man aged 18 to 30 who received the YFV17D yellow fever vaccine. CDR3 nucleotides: TGTGCCAGCAAACCCCCGGGGGCAGGGCAGCCCCAGCATTTT. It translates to CASKPPGAGQPQHF. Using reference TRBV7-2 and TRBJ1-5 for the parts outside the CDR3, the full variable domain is GAGVSQSPSNKVTEKGKDVELRCDPISGHTALYWYRQSLGQGLEFLIYFQGNSAPDKSGLPSDRFSAERTGGSVSTLTIQRTQQEDSAVYLCASKPPGAGQPQHFGDGTRLSIL.